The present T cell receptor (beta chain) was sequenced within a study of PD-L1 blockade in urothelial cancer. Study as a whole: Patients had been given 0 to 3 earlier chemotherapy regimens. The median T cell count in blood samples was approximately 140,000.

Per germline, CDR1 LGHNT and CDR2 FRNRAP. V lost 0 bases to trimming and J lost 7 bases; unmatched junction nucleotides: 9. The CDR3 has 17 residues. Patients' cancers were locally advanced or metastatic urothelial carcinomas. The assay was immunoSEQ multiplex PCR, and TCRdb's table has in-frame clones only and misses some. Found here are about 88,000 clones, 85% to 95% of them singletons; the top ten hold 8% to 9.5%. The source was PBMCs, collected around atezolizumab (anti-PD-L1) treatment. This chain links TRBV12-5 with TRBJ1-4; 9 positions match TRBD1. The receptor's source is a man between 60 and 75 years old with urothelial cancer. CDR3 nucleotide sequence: TGTGCTAGTGGTTTGGTACGTCCGGGACAGGGTTGTGAAAAACTGTTTTTT. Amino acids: CASGLVRPGQGCEKLFF.